Following are 21 T cell receptor beta chains from one sample sequenced in a study of tumor-infiltrating lymphocytes in primary liver carcinoma. Starting from approximately 500 ng of total RNA, TCR beta cDNA was produced with a primer in the constant region. Libraries covering TCR beta were generated through three nested multiplex PCR rounds (using a slightly modified ARM-PCR). Running 10 cycles apiece, the first two PCR rounds relied on TRBV1-TRBV30 forward primers together with a C-beta reverse primer. Using its own MiXCR run on the multiplex PCR reads, TCRdb lists one record per CDR3 protein. Here the sample spans some 55,000 distinct CDR3 sequences, around three quarters being singletons. Co-extraction yielded RNA and DNA from 20-30 mg of unsorted bulk tissue. The sequencing sample was made of liver tumor tissue from sampling region 2. As for subset: tumor region T2, inferior pole. The source of these receptors is a man aged 35-49 years with primary liver carcinoma and hepatitis B virus infection.

In the case of this clonotype: The junction does not match germline at one end; this may be a read error. The genes are TRBV4-1 and TRBJ2-7, with D unclear. Germline V gene lookup returns CDR1 MGHRA and CDR2 YSYEKL. There are 15 residues in the CDR3. The CDR3 bases are TGTGCCAGCAGCCCCGGCTCTTTGATCCCCTACGAGCAGTACTTC. This codes for CASSPGSLIPYEQYF.

For this clonotype: A read error may produce the germline difference seen at one junction end. The V call is TRBV29-1, the J call TRBJ1-2; D is unclear. CDR1 and CDR2 (germline): SQVTM, ANQGSEA. This CDR3 is built from 12 residues. The DNA for the CDR3 is TGCAGCGTTGAAGCTGGCGGATATGGTTACACCTTC. Translating it yields CSVEAGGYGYTF.

In its sample, this clonotype was seen a few times. One end of the junction fails to match germline, which may point to a read error. The rearrangement joins TRBV4-1 to TRBJ1-2; D is uncertain. The germline CDR1 and CDR2 sequences are MGHRA and YSYEKL. The CDR3 totals 13 residues. The CDR3 here is CASSEAANYGYTF. In nucleotides, the CDR3 is TGCGCCAGTAGCGAGGCAGCTAACTATGGCTATACCTTC.

A remark on this clonotype: Lacking the conserved final phenylalanine or tryptophan, this CDR3 likely reflects a read error. The genes are TRBV29-1 and TRBJ2-7, with a possible D match to TRBD2 (7 bases). The germline CDR1 and CDR2 sequences are SQVTM and ANQGSEA. The CDR3 has 14 amino acids. DNA of the CDR3: TGCGGCGTTATAACGGGGGGCAGCCCCTACGAGCAGTACTTA. Residues: CGVITGGSPYEQYL.

This clonotype was picked up many times. This chain connects TRBV6-6 to TRBJ2-7; the D is unclear. The CDR3 has 12 residues. Germline-derived CDR1 and CDR2 are MNHNY and SVGAGI (reference sequence). V was cut by 4 bases and J by 4 bases, with 8 bases left in between. CDR3 amino acids: CASSSVLYEQYF. The CDR3, as DNA: TGTGCCAGCAGTTCGGTACTTTACGAGCAGTACTTC.

At least ten counts were recorded for this clonotype. The chain couples TRBV29-1 to TRBJ1-2, with a possible D match to TRBD1 (5 bases). This CDR3 is 16 amino acids long. Deletions cut 4 bases from V and 2 bases from J, with 20 bases between. Germline V gives CDR1 SQVTM, CDR2 ANQGSEA. The chain's CDR3 is CSVVRREGRLNYGYTF. The CDR3, as DNA: TGCAGCGTTGTCCGCCGGGAGGGGCGTTTAAACTATGGCTACACCTTC.

With respect to this clonotype: A read error is likely, as this CDR3 ends without the conserved phenylalanine or tryptophan. The chain has TRBV11-2 and TRBJ2-1; D is ambiguous. Germline V gives CDR1 SGHAT, CDR2 FQNNGV. The ends were cut back, 9 bases at V and 8 bases at J, with 17 bases in the middle. The CDR3 has 13 residues. CDR3 protein: CASGLNDAYEQFL. As DNA, the CDR3 is TGTGCCAGTGGTTTAAATGATGCCTATGAGCAGTTCCTC.

About this clonotype itself: A junction end diverges from the germline sequence, so it may reflect a read error. The rearrangement joins TRBV5-1 to TRBJ1-2, with D hard to call. In germline, CDR1 is SGHRS, CDR2 YFSETQ. The CDR3 covers 12 residues. CDR3 residues: CTSSFSDSGYTF. The CDR3 DNA sequence: TGCACCAGCAGCTTCTCAGACTCGGGCTACACCTTC.

As regards this clonotype: No conserved phenylalanine or tryptophan is present at the end of the CDR3, so a read error is the likely explanation. The genes are TRBV28 and TRBJ2-4; the D is unclear. Germline CDR1 MDHEN, CDR2 SYDVKM. V lost 3 bases, J lost 7 bases, and 13 bases lay in between. This CDR3 region has 14 residues. The CDR3 DNA reads TGTGCCAGCAGTTTCGCCAGAGTGAAGAACATTCAGTACTTA. Amino acids: CASSFARVKNIQYL.

The CDR3 protein is CASTYSPYEQYF. CDR3 in DNA: TGTGCCAGCACCTACAGTCCGTACGAGCAGTACTTC. This sequence joins TRBV6-2 or TRBV6-3 and TRBJ2-7, with unresolved D. Germline loops: CDR1 MNHEY, CDR2 SVGEGT. The ends were cut back, 7 bases at V and 4 bases at J, with 11 bases in the middle. CDR3 length: 12 residues.

The rearrangement links TRBV7-8 to TRBJ1-2, with TRBD1 matching 10 bases. Looked up from germline, CDR1 is SGHVS and CDR2 is FQNEAQ. The CDR3 has 16 residues. Here the CDR3 reads CVSSLIPGQGNYGYTF. CDR3 DNA: TGTGTTAGCAGCTTAATTCCGGGACAGGGGAACTATGGCTACACCTTC.

About this clonotype: At one end, the junction sequence differs from germline, possibly due to a read error. The V and J genes are TRBV10-3 and TRBJ2-3, with D perhaps TRBD2 (5 bases). Germline values: CDR1 ENHRY, CDR2 SYGVKD. The CDR3 loop spans 14 amino acids. In nucleotides, the CDR3 is TGTACCATCAGTGATAGAGCGGGCACAGATACGCAGTATTTT. Its protein product is CTISDRAGTDTQYF.

This clonotype was detected ten times or more. J is TRBJ2-3 and V is TRBV6-6, with D possibly being TRBD2 (6 bases). The CDR3 totals 14 residues. Trimming shortened V by 7 bases and J by 7 bases, and 18 bases separated the two germline ends. CDR1 and CDR2 (germline): MNHNY, SVGAGI (reference sequence). In nucleotides, the CDR3 is TGTGCCAGCACCGGAGACCCGGGAGTCCATACGCAGTATTTT. It specifies CASTGDPGVHTQYF.

Note on this clonotype: A read error is likely, as this CDR3 ends without the conserved phenylalanine or tryptophan. The chain is built from TRBV5-5 and TRBJ2-7, with D possibly TRBD2 on 6 matching bases. Germline values: CDR1 SGHKS, CDR2 YYEKEE (reference sequence). V lost 4 bases and J lost 1, with 15 bases in between. The CDR3 sequence is 15 residues long. DNA of the CDR3: TGTGCCAGCAGCCACGTCCCGGGAGAGTCCTACGAGCAGTACTTA. Translating gives CASSHVPGESYEQYL.

This clonotype was counted once. The rearrangement links TRBV6-1 to TRBJ2-2, with a possible D match to TRBD1 (6 bases). CDR1 is MNHNS and CDR2 is SASEGT in the germline V gene. This CDR3 contains 17 residues. Trimming removed 5 bases from V and 5 bases from J, with 21 bases in between. The DNA for the CDR3 is TGTGCCAGCAGTTTAACAGGGTACTCGCCAAAAACCGGGGAGCTGTTTTTT. It encodes CASSLTGYSPKTGELFF.

The CDR3 DNA reads as TGTGCCAGCAGCTTAGGACTGCCAGGGGAGACCCAGTACTTC. Protein sequence: CASSLGLPGETQYF. The chain carries TRBV7-2 and TRBJ2-5, with a weak D call TRBD1 (5 bases). Germline lookup yields CDR1 SGHTA and CDR2 FQGNSA. The CDR3 runs to 14 residues. The V end lost 1 base, the J end lost 5 bases, and 11 bases lay between the germline ends.

By sample share, this clonotype is medium-sized. The chain links TRBV7-8 to TRBJ2-2; 11 positions agree with TRBD2. CDR1 is SGHVS, CDR2 FQNEAQ, per germline. V shed 5 bases, J shed 5 bases, and the junction held 4 bases outside the gene matches. This CDR3 has 15 residues. The CDR3 here is CASSDGLAGTGELFF. The CDR3 nucleotides read TGTGCCAGCAGCGACGGACTAGCGGGTACCGGGGAGCTGTTTTTT.

In regard to this clonotype: Because it lacks the conserved phenylalanine or tryptophan at the end, this CDR3 is likely a read error. The V and J genes are TRBV6-6 and TRBJ2-1; D is unresolved. CDR3 length equals 11 residues. V dropped 6 bases and J dropped 11 bases, with 11 bases sitting between them. The germline V gene encodes CDR1 MNHNY and CDR2 SVGAGI (reference sequence). The CDR3 DNA reads as TGTGCCAGCAGCCAGGTTGGGAAGCAGTTCATC. This sequence encodes CASSQVGKQFI.

Details on this clonotype: The germline gene is not matched at one end of the junction; a read error may be the cause. The chain couples TRBV7-8 to TRBJ1-2; 7 nucleotides line up with TRBD1. The V gene's germline CDR1 is SGHVS and CDR2 FQNEAQ. There are 15 residues in the CDR3. The CDR3 sequence: CASSWQTGYHYDYTF. The CDR3 DNA follows: TGTGCCAGCAGCTGGCAGACAGGGTACCATTATGACTACACCTTC.

Points on this clonotype: This sequence may be a read error, since a much larger clone differs from it by one base. CDR3 bases: TGTGCCAGCAGTTTTTGGGACCTGGAAGCCGGGGAGCTGTTTTTT. Its protein is CASSFWDLEAGELFF. The rearrangement joins TRBV28 to TRBJ2-2, with D perhaps TRBD1 or TRBD2 (5 bases each). CDR3 length equals 15 residues. CDR1 is MDHEN and CDR2 is SYDVKM in the germline V gene. Trimming removed 3 bases from V and 6 bases from J, with 14 bases in between.

Note on this clonotype: An end of the junction does not agree with germline; a read error may underlie this. The V and J genes are TRBV4-1 and TRBJ2-7; tentatively, D is TRBD1 (5 bases). From germline, CDR1 is MGHRA and CDR2 YSYEKL. The CDR3 sequence is 15 residues long. The CDR3 region is CTSSQERGRRYEQYF. The CDR3 bases are TGCACCAGCAGCCAAGAAAGGGGCCGTAGGTACGAGCAGTACTTC.